These 2 T cell receptor beta chains came from one sample sequenced in a study of human T cells and chemical hapten exposure. TCRdb reprocessed the RACE reads with MiXCR, giving one entry per CDR3 protein. This sample carries about 120,000 distinct CDR3 sequences, 11% of them seen once, and the ten largest clones take around 2.5%. Time point denoted: patch test 3, about 24 weeks after DPC sensitization. Treatment given: therapeutic diphenylcyclopropenone sensitization with weekly scalp DPC. Source: whole blood, taken in connection with sensitization to the hapten diphenylcyclopropenone (DPC). The receptors originated from a woman aged 45-59 years with alopecia areata. Some clones in this sample may be carry-over from other donors' samples.

The chain recombines TRBV11-2 with TRBJ1-1; tentative D call: TRBD1 (5 bases). With 6 bases removed from V and 1 base from J, the gap between germline ends came to 24 bases. This CDR3 is built from 18 residues. Germline CDR1 reads SGHAT; CDR2 reads FQNNGV. In nucleotides, the CDR3 is TGTGCCAGCAGTCAAAGGGGCTGGGGAGCAGGGAGGAACACTGAAGCTTTCTTT. As protein: CASSQRGWGAGRNTEAFF.

The V call is TRBV20-1, the J call TRBJ1-5; D gene ambiguous. Germline V lookup: CDR1 DFQATT, CDR2 SNEGSKA (reference sequence). V gave up 0 bases and J gave up 11 bases, with 14 bases separating them. CDR3 length equals 13 residues. CDR3 nucleotides: TGCAGTGCTAGAGATTCCCATTTAATGACCCAGCATTTT. Amino acid sequence: CSARDSHLMTQHF.